This T cell receptor (beta chain) is from a study of CD8+CD57+ T cells in acquired aplastic anemia. Study details: Yields of DNA that came from sorted CD4+ and CD8+ cells averaged roughly 3.3 ug. Study-wide results and limits: Patients shared under 30 CD8+ CDR3 sequences with controls. Significant differences in CD8+ Simpson's diversity were not observed between patients and controls.

Investigators profiled TCR beta VDJ and CDR3 from genomic DNA template. Using its own MiXCR run on the reads, TCRdb lists one record per CDR3 protein. This table has 150,000 to 200,000 distinct CDR3 sequences, around 50% appearing once. The CDR3 has 13 residues. CDR1 and CDR2 from the germline V gene are KGHSH and LQKENI. The V end was cut by 2 bases, the J end by 4 bases, with 5 bases between. There are a few counts of this clonotype. Its specificity is not known. CD8+CD57+ cell expansion, shown by flow cytometry, had occurred in the patients selected for sequencing. Every one of the patients had aplastic anemia (severe, acquired).

Sequenced: sorted CD4+, CD8+, or CD8+CD57+ T cells (not recorded which) from PBMCs. This TCR derives from a human donor with aplastic anemia. V and J are TRBV18 and TRBJ2-2, with a weak D call TRBD1 (5 bases). The CDR3 DNA is TGTGCCAGCTCACCAGACAGCACCGGGGAGCTGTTTTTT. Its translation: CASSPDSTGELFF.